Reported below is one T cell receptor beta chain. The antigen is not known. The source of the sample is a study of blood T cells in healthy people across ages. The people who gave samples were healthy Caucasians from Russia, aged roughly 6 to 100. The authors isolated at least 6 million PBMCs per sample. Each sample yielded at least 6 micrograms of PBMC total RNA. General observations from the study: The recorded TCR beta diversity per million T cells decreased in a roughly linear manner with age.

Germline V gene sequence: CDR1 GTSNPN, CDR2 SVGIG (reference sequence). Deletions cut 2 bases from V and 1 base from J, with 13 bases between. The CDR3 runs to 15 residues. The second PCR ran roughly 7 to 12 cycles with a sample-barcoded 5' primer and J-beta primers. Each CDR3 protein gets one entry after TCRdb re-called the 5' RACE reads with MiXCR. This table holds about a million distinct CDR3 sequences, roughly 52% found once. The origin of this receptor is a young man in good health. Material: blood. The chain is built from TRBV30 and TRBJ2-3; weak D call: TRBD2 (5 bases). This CDR3 is CAWSPLGRGTDTQYF. CDR3 nucleotide sequence: TGTGCCTGGAGTCCCCTAGGGCGGGGCACAGATACGCAGTATTTT.